This T cell receptor beta chain was sequenced in a study of blood T cell repertoires in COVID-19. The overall study: Samples came from the United States, Italy and Spain, spanning acute and convalescent COVID-19. T cells, B-cell-depleted T cells, or PBMCs supplied cDNA or gDNA.

Authors' processing steps: Amplification of reference gene primers provided the estimated nucleated cell counts. Repertoires were generated with immunoSEQ multiplex PCR, while TCRdb's copy carries only in-frame clones and drops some. The DNA gave D and trimming, while V, J and clone size come from that table. The repertoire includes 260,000 or so clones, 88% of them detected once, and approximately 0.7% sits in the top ten. This CDR3 spans 15 amino acids. Germline V gives CDR1 SGHRS, CDR2 YFSETQ. V gave up 5 bases and J gave up 0 bases; unmatched junction bases: 2. What was sequenced was peripheral blood. This chain connects TRBV5-1 to TRBJ1-2; 12 bases are a match to TRBD1. This sequence was found in a human donor in a cohort sampled during active COVID-19. CDR3 amino acids: CASSGTGGSNYGYTF. In DNA form, the CDR3 reads TGCGCCAGCAGTGGGACAGGGGGCTCTAACTATGGCTACACCTTC.